These 17 T cell receptor beta chains share one sample of origin, sequenced in a study of human T cells and chemical hapten exposure. Specified time point: patch test 2, 6 weeks after DPC sensitization. Noted treatment: therapeutic diphenylcyclopropenone sensitization with weekly scalp DPC. TCRdb re-called the RACE reads through MiXCR, storing one row per CDR3 protein. The table records about 73,000 distinct CDR3 sequences, about 8% of them present only once. Here the sequenced sample was whole blood, taken in connection with sensitization to the hapten diphenylcyclopropenone (DPC). The source is a woman aged 45-65 years with alopecia areata. Some clones in this sample may be carry-over from other donors' samples.

This clonotype was recorded at least ten times. The chain employs TRBV15 and TRBJ1-6; a weak D match, TRBD1 (6 bases). The length of the CDR3 is 15 residues. Germline V gene sequence: CDR1 LNHNV, CDR2 YYDKDF (reference sequence). V lost 1 base and J 7 bases, leaving 11 bases between the germline ends. The CDR3 protein is CATSRVEGQNSPLHF. Here the CDR3 DNA reads TGTGCCACCAGCAGAGTTGAGGGACAAAATTCACCCCTCCACTTT.

In its sample, this clonotype was seen many times. The gene calls are TRBV28 and TRBJ1-5, with 7 bases identical to TRBD1. Germline V CDR1 and CDR2: MDHEN, SYDVKM. The CDR3 has 14 amino acids. With V trimmed by 7 bases and J by 4 bases, 7 bases remained unmatched. The CDR3 bases are TGTGCCAGCAAGGCAGGGGGAAGGAATCAGCCCCAGCATTTT. Its translation is CASKAGGRNQPQHF. The full variable domain, completed using reference TRBV28 and TRBJ1-5, is DVKVTQSSRYLVKRTGEKVFLECVQDMDHENMFWYRQDPGLGLRLIYFSYDVKMKEKGDIPEGYSVSREKKERFSLILESASTNQTSMYLCASKAGGRNQPQHFGDGTRLSIL.

CDR3 nucleotide sequence: TGTGCCAGCAGTTACTTGGACCTCGCCAAAAACATTCAGTACTTC. Encoded protein: CASSYLDLAKNIQYF. The chain links TRBV6-6 to TRBJ2-4; no clear D gene. Trimming left V 1 base short and J 1 base short, with 8 bases between. CDR1 and CDR2 from the germline V gene are MNHNY and SVGAGI (reference sequence). The length of the CDR3 is 15 residues.

The genes are TRBV2 and TRBJ2-3; 8 positions agree with TRBD2. Germline V gene data show CDR1 as SNHLY and CDR2 as FYNNEI. The CDR3 runs to 16 residues. The trim removed 8 bases at V and 0 bases at J, leaving 10 bases unmatched. Here the CDR3 DNA reads TGTGCCAGCCGAAGCGGGGGCGGTCTTAGCACAGATACGCAGTATTTT. Translated, it gives CASRSGGGLSTDTQYF.

This clonotype was picked up one time. This clone may be a read error of a much larger clone one base away. V gene TRBV9 combines with J gene TRBJ1-1, with 8 nucleotides matching TRBD1. Germline CDR1 and CDR2: SGDLS and YYNGEE. The CDR3 covers 14 residues. The CDR3 protein is CTSSPTGQGSAAFF. CDR3 bases: TGTACCAGCAGCCCAACTGGACAGGGTAGCGCGGCTTTCTTT. Full variable domain (missing parts from reference TRBV9 and TRBJ1-1): DSGVTQTPKHLITATGQRVTLRCSPRSGDLSVYWYQQSLDQGLQFLIQYYNGEERAKGNILERFSAQQFPDLHSELNLSSLELGDSALYFCTSSPTGQGSAAFFGQGTRLTVV.

The chain has TRBV7-2 and TRBJ2-7, with TRBD2 matching 14 bases. The length of the CDR3 is 15 residues. V shed 5 bases and J 3 bases; nucleotides not matched to a gene: 3. CDR1 is SGHTA and CDR2 is FQGNSA in the germline V gene. For the CDR3, the DNA is TGTGCCAGCAGCCCGGGACTAGCGGGAGACTACGAGCAGTACTTC. Residues: CASSPGLAGDYEQYF.

In this sample, this clonotype turned up a few times. V and J are TRBV3-2 and TRBJ2-1; the table's D call TRBD1 went unverified against the DNA. TRBV3-2 is designated a pseudogene. The CDR3 has 15 residues. The CDR3 sequence: CASSRDRGSYNEQFF. In DNA, the CDR3 is TGTGCCAGCAGCCGGGACAGGGGGTCCTACAATGAGCAGTTCTTC.

The V and J genes are TRBV10-3 and TRBJ1-5; 12 nucleotides agree with TRBD1. Germline CDR1 and CDR2: ENHRY and SYGVKD. The CDR3 contains 14 residues. J lost 3 bases, V lost 6 bases, and 0 bases had no gene match. The CDR3 protein is CAIRGQGANQPQHF. The CDR3 DNA sequence: TGTGCCATCAGGGGACAGGGGGCCAATCAGCCCCAGCATTTT.

The J gene is TRBJ2-1, the V gene TRBV11-2, with D hard to call. Germline values: CDR1 SGHAT, CDR2 FQNNGV. Trimming stripped 6 bases from V and 6 bases from J, with 6 bases between. The CDR3 consists of 11 residues. The CDR3 DNA follows: TGTGCCAGCAGAACTTTCAATGAGCAGTTCTTC. Amino acids: CASRTFNEQFF. Drawing the rest from reference TRBV11-2 and TRBJ2-1, the complete variable domain is EAGVAQSPRYKIIEKRQSVAFWCNPISGHATLYWYQQILGQGPKLLIQFQNNGVVDDSQLPKDRFSAERLKGVDSTLKIQPAKLEDSAVYLCASRTFNEQFFGPGTRLTVL.

The chain carries TRBV19 and TRBJ1-6; the D is unclear. The CDR3 covers 15 residues. The ends were cut back, 1 base at V and 9 bases at J, with 13 bases in the middle. CDR1 is LNHDA, CDR2 SQIVND, per germline (reference sequence). The DNA of the CDR3 is TGTGCCAGTAGTATAGGGGCAGGAGGACTTTCACCCCTCCACTTT. It translates to CASSIGAGGLSPLHF. Combining the CDR3 with reference TRBV19 and TRBJ1-6 gives the whole variable domain DGGITQSPKYLFRKEGQNVTLSCEQNLNHDAMYWYRQDPGQGLRLIYYSQIVNDFQKGDIAEGYSVSREKKESFPLTVTSAQKNPTAFYLCASSIGAGGLSPLHFGNGTRLTVT.

This clonotype has at least ten counts. The V call is TRBV19, the J call TRBJ1-1; D unclear. V was cut by 0 bases and J by 11 bases, with 22 bases left in between. The CDR3 totals 16 residues. Germline-derived CDR1 and CDR2 are LNHDA and SQIVND (reference sequence). CDR3 nucleotide sequence: TGTGCCAGTAGTATAGAACGTATAGGGCCTGCCAGCCGGGCTTTCTTT. Protein sequence: CASSIERIGPASRAFF.

A few counts support this clonotype. The genes are TRBV25-1 and TRBJ2-2; D remains unclear. The CDR3 covers 11 residues. Germline V gene sequence: CDR1 MGHDK, CDR2 SYGVNS. Trimming stripped 2 bases from V and 7 bases from J, with 2 bases between. The CDR3 is CASSEGGELFF. The CDR3 region has the DNA TGTGCCAGCAGTGAAGGCGGGGAGCTGTTTTTT.

This clonotype was seen at least ten times. The V and J genes are TRBV29-1 and TRBJ1-5; 10 bases fit TRBD1. With V trimmed by 5 bases and J by 2 bases, 3 bases remained unmatched. Germline V gives CDR1 SQVTM, CDR2 ANQGSEA. The CDR3 has 14 residues. In nucleotides, the CDR3 is TGCAGCGTTAGTGGACAGGGGGGCAATCAGCCCCAGCATTTT. Translation: CSVSGQGGNQPQHF.

At least ten counts were recorded for this clonotype. The chain recombines TRBV7-6 with TRBJ1-3; no clear D gene. The germline CDR1 and CDR2 sequences are SGHVS and FNYEAQ. The CDR3 length is 17 residues. The V and J ends lost 1 base and 0 bases respectively, with 13 bases between them. In nucleotides, the CDR3 is TGTGCCAGCAGCTTAGACTTCCGCCGGAGCTCTGGAAACACCATATATTTT. This encodes CASSLDFRRSSGNTIYF.

This clonotype was seen many times. This rearrangement joins TRBV10-2 to TRBJ2-5; 8 nucleotides match TRBD1. This CDR3 has 13 amino acids. Germline assignment: CDR1 WSHSY and CDR2 SAAADI. V lost 11 bases and J lost 2; bases outside the gene matches: 7. DNA for the CDR3: TGCGCCGTTTCCGGACAGGGTCAAGAGACCCAGTACTTC. Translating gives CAVSGQGQETQYF.

The chain combines TRBV20-1 with TRBJ2-7, with D possibly matching TRBD2 (6 bases). The CDR3 length is 14 residues. Germline loops: CDR1 DFQATT, CDR2 SNEGSKA (reference sequence). V dropped 1 base and J dropped 2 bases, with 12 bases sitting between them. The CDR3 nucleotides are TGCAGTGCTAGAGTTAGGGCGGGGCCCTACGAGCAGTACTTC. The encoded protein is CSARVRAGPYEQYF.

This clonotype was counted a few times. V and J are TRBV6-2 or TRBV6-3 and TRBJ2-7, with D uncertain. Germline CDR1 MNHEY, CDR2 SVGEGT. V lost 5 bases and J 3 bases, leaving 5 bases between the germline ends. CDR3 length equals 11 residues. CDR3 in DNA: TGTGCCAGCAGTCTAATCTACGAGCAGTACTTC. This sequence encodes CASSLIYEQYF.